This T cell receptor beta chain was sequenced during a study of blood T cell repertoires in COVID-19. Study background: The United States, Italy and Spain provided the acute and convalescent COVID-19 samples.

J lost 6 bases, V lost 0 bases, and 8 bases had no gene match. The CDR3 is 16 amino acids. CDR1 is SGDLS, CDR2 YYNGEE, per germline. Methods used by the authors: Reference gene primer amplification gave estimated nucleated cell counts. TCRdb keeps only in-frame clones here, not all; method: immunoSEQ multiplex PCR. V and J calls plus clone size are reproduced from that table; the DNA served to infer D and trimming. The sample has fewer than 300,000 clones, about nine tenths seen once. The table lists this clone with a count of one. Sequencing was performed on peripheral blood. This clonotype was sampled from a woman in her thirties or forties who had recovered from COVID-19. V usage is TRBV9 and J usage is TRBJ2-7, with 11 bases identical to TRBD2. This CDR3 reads CASSVVGVLAGGEQYF. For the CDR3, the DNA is TGTGCCAGCAGCGTAGTAGGAGTTCTAGCGGGGGGCGAGCAGTACTTC.